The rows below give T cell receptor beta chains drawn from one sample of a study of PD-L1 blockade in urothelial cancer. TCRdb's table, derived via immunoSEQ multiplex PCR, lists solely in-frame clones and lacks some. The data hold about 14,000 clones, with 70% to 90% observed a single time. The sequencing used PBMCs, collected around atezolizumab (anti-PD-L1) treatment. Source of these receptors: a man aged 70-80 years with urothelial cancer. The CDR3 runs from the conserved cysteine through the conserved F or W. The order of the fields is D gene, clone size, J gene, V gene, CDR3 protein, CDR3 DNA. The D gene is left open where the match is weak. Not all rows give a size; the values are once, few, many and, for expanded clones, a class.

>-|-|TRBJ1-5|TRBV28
CASSLDRTDQPQHF
TGTGCCAGCAGTTTAGACAGGACCGATCAGCCCCAGCATTTT
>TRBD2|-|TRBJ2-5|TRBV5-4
CASSLRGGYQETQYF
TGTGCCAGCAGCTTGCGGGGGGGGTACCAAGAGACCCAGTACTTC
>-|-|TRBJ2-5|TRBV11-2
CASSLPGLWETQYF
TGTGCCAGCAGCTTACCAGGGTTGTGGGAGACCCAGTACTTC
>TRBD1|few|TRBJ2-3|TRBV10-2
CASSEWTGDTDTQYF
TGCGCCAGCAGTGAATGGACAGGGGACACAGATACGCAGTATTTT
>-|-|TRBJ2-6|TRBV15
CATSRAGSGANVLTF
TGTGCCACCAGCAGAGCAGGCTCTGGGGCCAACGTCCTGACTTTC
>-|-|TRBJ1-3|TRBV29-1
CSVEDRTVGNTIYF
TGCAGCGTTGAAGATCGTACGGTTGGAAACACCATATATTTT
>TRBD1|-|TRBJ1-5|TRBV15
CATSRDREPGGQPQHF
TGTGCCACCAGCAGAGATAGGGAGCCAGGGGGTCAGCCCCAGCATTTT
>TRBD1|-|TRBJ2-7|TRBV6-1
CASSAGGTGLNEQYF
TGTGCCAGCAGTGCGGGCGGGACAGGGTTAAACGAGCAGTACTTC
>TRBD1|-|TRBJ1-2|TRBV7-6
CASSLSTGGRYGYTF
TGTGCCAGCAGCTTGTCGACAGGGGGAAGATATGGCTACACCTTC
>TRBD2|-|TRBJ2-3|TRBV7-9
CASSLTSGLTDTQYF
TGTGCCAGCAGCCTCACTAGCGGACTCACAGATACGCAGTATTTT
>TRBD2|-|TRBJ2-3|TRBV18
CASGRLAGSTDTQYF
TGTGCCAGCGGACGGCTAGCGGGGAGCACAGATACGCAGTATTTT
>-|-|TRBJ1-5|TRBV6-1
CATYTDRHQPQHF
TGTGCCACCTACACGGACAGACATCAGCCCCAGCATTTT
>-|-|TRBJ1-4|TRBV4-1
CASSQGRTLEKLFF
TGCGCCAGCAGCCAAGGGAGAACACTTGAAAAACTGTTTTTT
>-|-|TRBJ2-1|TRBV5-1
CASRVAGSSYNEQFF
TGCGCCAGCAGGGTGGCGGGAAGCTCCTACAATGAGCAGTTCTTC
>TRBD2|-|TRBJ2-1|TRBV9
CASTGGGDEQFF
TGTGCCAGCACTGGGGGGGGAGATGAGCAGTTCTTC
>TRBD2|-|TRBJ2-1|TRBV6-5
CASSYVGAGGANEQFF
TGTGCCAGCAGTTACGTCGGGGCGGGGGGGGCAAATGAGCAGTTCTTC
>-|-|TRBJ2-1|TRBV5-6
CASSPQGEGEQFF
TGTGCCAGCAGCCCACAGGGCGAGGGAGAGCAGTTCTTC
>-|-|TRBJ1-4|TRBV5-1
CASSLVGSNEKLFF
TGCGCCAGCAGCTTGGTCGGGAGTAATGAAAAACTGTTTTTT
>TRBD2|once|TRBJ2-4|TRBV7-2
CASSLFAGRENIQYF
TGTGCCAGCAGCTTATTTGCAGGGAGGGAAAACATTCAGTACTTC
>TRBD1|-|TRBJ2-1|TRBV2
CASNILQGANEQFF
TGTGCCAGCAATATTTTACAGGGGGCCAATGAGCAGTTCTTC
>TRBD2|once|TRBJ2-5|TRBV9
CASSTGTSGQETQYF
TGTGCCAGCAGCACCGGGACTAGCGGACAAGAGACCCAGTACTTC
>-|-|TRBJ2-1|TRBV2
CASTPRGSSSYNEQFF
TGTGCCAGCACCCCTAGGGGCTCAAGCTCCTACAATGAGCAGTTCTTC
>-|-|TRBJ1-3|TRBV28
CASIYTNGNTIYF
TGTGCCAGCATATACACGAATGGAAACACCATATATTTT
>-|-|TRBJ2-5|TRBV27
CASSTSQGPLQETQYF
TGTGCCAGCAGTACTTCACAGGGCCCATTACAAGAGACCCAGTACTTC
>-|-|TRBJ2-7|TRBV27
CASSKTKQTGLQYF
TGTGCCAGCAGCAAGACAAAGCAGACTGGACTTCAGTACTTC
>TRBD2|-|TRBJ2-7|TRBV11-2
CASSTTSGGPYEQYF
TGTGCCAGCAGCACCACTAGCGGGGGGCCCTATGAGCAGTACTTC
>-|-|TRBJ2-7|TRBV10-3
CAISSQASSYEQYF
TGTGCCATCAGTTCTCAGGCCAGCTCCTACGAGCAGTACTTC
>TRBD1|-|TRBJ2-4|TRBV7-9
CASSLAGGERGLAKNIQYF
TGTGCCAGCAGCTTAGCAGGGGGCGAGAGAGGTCTAGCCAAAAACATTCAGTACTTC